Following are 10 T cell receptor beta chains from one sample sequenced in a study of cytomegalovirus exposure and HLA in healthy donors. PCR involved 60 Vbeta and 13 Jbeta primers. This table comes from immunoSEQ multiplex PCR, and its TCRdb copy is limited to in-frame clones, with some not included. The sample carries about 140,000 clones, 80% recorded once. Sequencing used PBMCs. All receptors come from a man younger than 45 in good health and CMV-seronegative.

The chain has TRBV7-9 and TRBJ2-3; tentatively, D is TRBD1 (6 bases). The germline V gene encodes CDR1 SEHNR and CDR2 FQNEAQ (reference sequence). There are 14 residues in the CDR3. With 3 bases removed from V and 3 bases from J, the gap between germline ends came to 10 bases. The CDR3, as DNA: TGTGCCAGCAGCTTGACGACAGGAACAGATACGCAGTATTTT. This codes for CASSLTTGTDTQYF.

The chain uses TRBV29-1 and TRBJ2-7; TRBD1 is a possible D gene (5 bases). CDR1 SQVTM and CDR2 ANQGSEA come from the germline V gene. CDR3 size: 16 residues. Trimming took off 1 base at V and 4 bases at J, with 20 bases between the two ends. CDR3 loop: CSVEGTLAGQAYEQYF. The CDR3 bases are TGCAGCGTTGAAGGCACGCTTGCAGGGCAAGCATACGAGCAGTACTTC.

This clone has more than one count but fewer than ten. The CDR3 sequence is CASSLGYRDYEQYF. The CDR3 bases are TGTGCCAGCAGCTTGGGTTACAGGGACTACGAGCAGTACTTC. V gene TRBV5-5 combines with J gene TRBJ2-7; weak D call: TRBD1 (6 bases). The CDR3 has 14 amino acids. V was clipped by 0 bases and J by 3 bases, with 10 bases between them. Germline V gene lookup returns CDR1 SGHKS and CDR2 YYEKEE (reference sequence).

The chain has TRBV18 and TRBJ2-2; 8 bases are shared with TRBD2. V gave up 3 bases and J gave up 7 bases; unmatched junction bases: 4. Germline V lookup: CDR1 KGHSH, CDR2 LQKENI. CDR3 length: 14 amino acids. The CDR3 protein is CASSPGLAGGELFF. The CDR3 DNA reads TGTGCCAGCTCACCGGGCCTAGCGGGCGGGGAGCTGTTTTTT.

The gene calls are TRBV6-1 and TRBJ2-2; D unresolved. Trimming cost V 8 bases and J 7 bases, with 20 bases left between them. The V gene's germline CDR1 is MNHNS and CDR2 SASEGT. The CDR3 runs 15 residues. The CDR3 spells CASGVGEATGGELFF. Written as DNA, the CDR3 is TGTGCCAGCGGCGTGGGTGAAGCGACGGGCGGGGAGCTGTTTTTT.

The chain combines TRBV5-1 with TRBJ1-1, with D tentatively TRBD1 (6 bases). Germline CDR1 is SGHRS and CDR2 is YFSETQ. The CDR3 runs 16 residues. Trimming removed 1 base from V and 0 bases from J, with 13 bases in between. CDR3 sequence: CASSLSSDSMNTEAFF. The CDR3 nucleotides read TGCGCCAGCAGCTTGTCCTCGGACAGCATGAACACTGAAGCTTTCTTT.

Concerning this clone: One end of the junction does not line up with germline, which may come from a read error. The chain is built from TRBV27 and TRBJ2-1; 12 bases map to TRBD2. This CDR3 has 15 residues. The germline gives CDR1 MNHEY, CDR2 SMNVEV (reference sequence). The CDR3 protein is CASSSKLAGGPKQLF. As DNA, the CDR3 is TGTGCCAGCAGTTCGAAACTAGCGGGAGGCCCCAAACAGCTCTTC.

J is TRBJ1-1 and V is TRBV7-2; 7 positions agree with TRBD1. The trim removed 5 bases at V and 0 bases at J, leaving 3 bases unmatched. This CDR3 region has 14 residues. Germline CDR1 and CDR2: SGHTA and FQGNSA. CDR3 coding DNA: TGTGCCAGCAGCCCGACAGGGATGAACACTGAAGCTTTCTTT. This encodes CASSPTGMNTEAFF.

This clone was observed a single time. The genes are TRBV19 and TRBJ2-1; 7 bases match TRBD2. J gave up 8 bases and V 1 base, and 5 bases lay outside the gene matches. Per germline, CDR1 LNHDA and CDR2 SQIVND (reference sequence). CDR3 length: 14 residues. The CDR3 region is CASSIGGSSDEQFF. The CDR3 DNA reads TGTGCCAGTAGTATAGGCGGGAGCAGTGATGAGCAGTTCTTC.

This clone was recorded once. The V gene is TRBV11-2, the J gene TRBJ2-7, with TRBD2 matching 7 bases. The germline gives CDR1 SGHAT, CDR2 FQNNGV. The V segment lost 6 bases and the J segment 6 bases; nucleotides outside the gene matches: 14. The CDR3 totals 15 residues. CDR3 sequence: CASSLGTTLKPEQYF. The CDR3 nucleotides read TGTGCCAGCAGTCTAGGGACTACCTTAAAACCCGAGCAGTACTTC.